One and the same sample provided the 23 T cell receptor beta chains below, sequenced in a study of shared clonotypes between healthy human individuals. Repertoires were generated with immunoSEQ multiplex PCR, while TCRdb's copy carries only in-frame clones and drops some. The sample lists around 2,000,000 clones; around 95% were seen once. The sequenced material came from naive CD4+ T cells sorted from blood. Subset of the sample: CD45RA+ positively selected. The source of these receptors is a man between 18 and 29 years old in good health.

Notes on this clone: The sample has other DNA sequences that encode this CDR3 too. The rearrangement links TRBV6-1 to TRBJ1-4, with a weak D call TRBD1 (5 bases). Germline values: CDR1 MNHNS, CDR2 SASEGT. The V gene lost 1 base and the J gene lost 3 bases, with 6 bases spanning the gap. The CDR3 totals 14 residues. CDR3 sequence reads: CASSEGQPNEKLFF. Written as DNA, the CDR3 is TGTGCCAGCAGTGAAGGACAGCCTAATGAAAAACTGTTTTTT.

This clone has only one observation. The chain recombines TRBV6-4 with TRBJ2-7; TRBD1 matches at 7 bases. Unmatched junction bases numbered 6, after V lost 3 bases and J lost 4 bases. Germline V gene lookup returns CDR1 MRHNA and CDR2 SNTAGT. The CDR3 contains 14 residues. CDR3 amino acids: CASSDERDSYEQYF. The CDR3 DNA follows: TGTGCCAGCAGTGATGAAAGGGACAGTTACGAGCAGTACTTC.

The CDR3 nucleotides are TGTGCCAGCAGCTTAAGTTCCCTAGCCTCCAATGAGCAGTTCTTC. Translated, it gives CASSLSSLASNEQFF. J is TRBJ2-1 and V is TRBV7-2, with D possibly TRBD2 on 5 matching bases. The V and J ends lost 2 bases and 6 bases respectively, with 14 bases between them. CDR1 SGHTA and CDR2 FQGNSA come from the germline V gene. CDR3 length: 15 amino acids.

This clone was seen a single time. The V gene is TRBV7-9, the J gene TRBJ2-3; 9 bases are shared with TRBD2. This CDR3 is built from 15 residues. CDR1 and CDR2 (germline): SEHNR, FQNEAQ (reference sequence). The ends lost 5 bases at V and 1 base at J; junction bases unmatched: 4. CDR3 sequence reads: CASSAQREGTDTQYF. The CDR3 coding sequence is TGTGCCAGCAGCGCTCAGCGGGAGGGCACAGATACGCAGTATTTT. Drawing the rest from reference TRBV7-9 and TRBJ2-3, the complete variable domain is DTGVSQNPRHKITKRGQNVTFRCDPISEHNRLYWYRQTLGQGPEFLTYFQNEAQLEKSRLLSDRFSAERPKGSFSTLEIQRTEQGDSAMYLCASSAQREGTDTQYFGPGTRLTVL.

This sequence joins TRBV18 and TRBJ1-3; D may be TRBD1 (5 bases). Per germline, CDR1 KGHSH and CDR2 LQKENI. V was shortened by 3 bases and J by 7 bases, with 19 bases between the two germline ends. This CDR3 has 16 amino acids. The CDR3 loop reads CASSPPPQGPRNTIYF. The CDR3 DNA follows: TGTGCCAGCTCACCCCCACCGCAGGGCCCCCGGAACACCATATATTTT.

As DNA, the CDR3 is TGCGCCAGCTACCCGTACAGGCTCCAAGAGACCCAGTACTTC. It codes for CASYPYRLQETQYF. The chain links TRBV10-1 to TRBJ2-5; weak D call: TRBD1 (5 bases). The CDR3 extends over 14 amino acids. V lost 8 bases, J lost 1 base, and 14 bases lay in between. Looked up from germline, CDR1 is WNHNN and CDR2 is SYGVQD (reference sequence).

This chain connects TRBV25-1 to TRBJ2-7; 10 nucleotides match TRBD1. Germline V gives CDR1 MGHDK, CDR2 SYGVNS. The CDR3 has 15 residues. The J segment lost 2 bases and the V segment lost 6 bases, leaving 7 bases of the junction unmatched. In DNA, the CDR3 is TGTGCCAGCAGCCCGCCGGGACAGGGGACCTACGAGCAGTACTTC. Residues: CASSPPGQGTYEQYF.

The gene calls are TRBV18 and TRBJ2-6; D not resolved. CDR1 and CDR2 from the germline V gene are KGHSH and LQKENI. V lost 3 bases to trimming and J lost 0 bases, with 9 bases between them. The CDR3 is 16 residues long. The CDR3 nucleotides read TGTGCCAGCTCACCCGGCTCGAGCTCTGGGGCCAACGTCCTGACTTTC. Its protein is CASSPGSSSGANVLTF.

V gene TRBV10-3 combines with J gene TRBJ2-7, with TRBD1 identical over 7 bases. This CDR3 is 14 amino acids long. Trimming cost V 0 bases and J 9 bases; bases outside gene matches: 8. The germline gives CDR1 ENHRY, CDR2 SYGVKD. DNA of the CDR3: TGTGCCATCAGTGAGTCCGGGACAGCCGAACTGCAGTACTTC. The encoded protein is CAISESGTAELQYF.

V usage is TRBV4-1 and J usage is TRBJ2-6; TRBD2 might be the D (5 bases). V lost 3 bases to trimming and J lost 0 bases, with 21 bases between them. The CDR3 is 20 residues long. The V gene's germline CDR1 is MGHRA and CDR2 YSYEKL. CDR3 residues: CASSHTMSVLGISGANVLTF. As DNA, the CDR3 is TGCGCCAGCAGCCATACGATGTCTGTTCTCGGGATCTCTGGGGCCAACGTCCTGACTTTC.

The chain joins TRBV4-3 to TRBJ1-6, with 11 positions matching TRBD1. The CDR3 is made up of 17 amino acids. CDR1 LGHNA and CDR2 YSLEER come from the germline V gene. V shed 1 base, J shed 8 bases, and the junction held 7 bases outside the gene matches. The CDR3 region has the DNA TGCGCCAGCAGCCAAGTTCGGGGACAGGGGGAAGATTCACCCCTCCACTTT. This sequence encodes CASSQVRGQGEDSPLHF.

The gene calls are TRBV28 and TRBJ1-2, with D perhaps matching TRBD1 (5 bases). CDR1 and CDR2 (germline): MDHEN, SYDVKM. Trimming cost V 2 bases and J 7 bases, with 8 bases left between them. This CDR3 comprises 12 residues. CDR3 in amino acids: CASSLPTVGYTF. CDR3 sequence (DNA): TGTGCCAGCAGTTTACCGACAGTTGGCTACACCTTC.

The chain combines TRBV5-5 with TRBJ2-5; TRBD2 matches at 11 bases. The CDR3 covers 17 residues. V was clipped by 0 bases and J by 6 bases; unmatched bases: 10. Germline CDR1 SGHKS, CDR2 YYEKEE (reference sequence). In DNA, the CDR3 is TGTGCCAGCAGCTTGGAAATAGCGGGAGGGGACTTAAAGACCCAGTACTTC. Translated: CASSLEIAGGDLKTQYF.

CDR3 nucleotides: TGCGCCAGCAGCCCCGGGACTAGCCCCGAGCAGTACTTC. It is translated as CASSPGTSPEQYF. The V gene is TRBV5-1, the J gene TRBJ2-7; 9 nucleotides align to TRBD2. V trimming: 4 bases; J trimming: 6 bases; junction bases outside the gene matches: 5. CDR1 is SGHRS, CDR2 YFSETQ, per germline. The CDR3 is 13 residues long.

Details on this clone: In the same sample, other DNA sequences code for this CDR3. J is TRBJ1-1 and V is TRBV12-5; D is undetermined. CDR1 is LGHNT, CDR2 FRNRAP, per germline. The CDR3 length is 13 residues. V was trimmed by 4 bases and J by 0 bases, leaving 6 bases between them. The DNA of the CDR3 is TGTGCTAGTGGTTCGACGGTGAACACTGAAGCTTTCTTT. This codes for CASGSTVNTEAFF.

The chain links TRBV30 to TRBJ2-3; 12 nucleotides line up with TRBD2. The CDR3 loop spans 17 amino acids. J gave up 6 bases and V 3 bases, and 13 bases lay outside the gene matches. The germline gives CDR1 GTSNPN, CDR2 SVGIG (reference sequence). The CDR3 DNA is TGTGCCTGGAGGCGGTACCTGACTAGCGGGAGTACGGATACGCAGTATTTT. Protein sequence: CAWRRYLTSGSTDTQYF.

The chain carries TRBV5-1 and TRBJ2-7, with 8 bases lining up with TRBD2. The V and J ends lost 3 bases and 0 bases, in that order; junction bases with no gene match: 11. The CDR3 has 17 amino acids. CDR1 SGHRS and CDR2 YFSETQ come from the germline V gene. The CDR3 DNA reads as TGCGCCAGCAGCTCTCAACTAGCGGCGTTTAGCTCCTACGAGCAGTACTTC. Its translation: CASSSQLAAFSSYEQYF.

The CDR3 protein is CASRREYINEQFF. In nucleotides, the CDR3 is TGTGCCAGCAGGCGGGAGTATATCAATGAGCAGTTCTTC. The chain employs TRBV2 and TRBJ2-1, with 7 bases lining up with TRBD2. Looked up from germline, CDR1 is SNHLY and CDR2 is FYNNEI. The CDR3 is made up of 13 amino acids. The junction had 5 bases not matched to a gene; V was cut back by 6 bases and J by 6 bases.

J is TRBJ2-5 and V is TRBV9; TRBD1 matches 10 bases. CDR1 and CDR2 (germline): SGDLS, YYNGEE. The CDR3 is made up of 15 amino acids. Trimming removed 4 bases from V and 3 bases from J; junction bases left unmatched: 6. The DNA for the CDR3 is TGTGCCAGCAGCCGAGGGACAGGGGTCAAAGAGACCCAGTACTTC. Translating gives CASSRGTGVKETQYF.

The V and J genes are TRBV5-4 and TRBJ2-7; D tentatively reads TRBD1 or TRBD2 (5 bases each). This CDR3 is 15 amino acids long. Trimming removed 4 bases at V and 0 bases at J, with 14 bases between. Germline V gene lookup returns CDR1 SGHNT and CDR2 YYREEE (reference sequence). The CDR3 reads CASSRDLVSSYEQYF. The DNA for the CDR3 is TGTGCCAGCAGCCGGGACCTTGTATCCTCCTACGAGCAGTACTTC.

The J gene is TRBJ2-3, the V gene TRBV5-1; 9 nucleotides match TRBD1. With V trimmed by 4 bases and J by 1 base, 4 bases remained unmatched. The CDR3 consists of 15 residues. Germline V CDR1 and CDR2: SGHRS, YFSETQ. CDR3 DNA: TGCGCCAGCAGCCGGGACAGGGTTGGCACAGATACGCAGTATTTT. As protein: CASSRDRVGTDTQYF.

The chain has TRBV10-3 and TRBJ2-5, with 11 positions matching TRBD2. Trimming took 8 bases from V and 5 from J; bases not matched to a gene: 10. The CDR3 consists of 15 residues. Germline CDR1 is ENHRY and CDR2 is SYGVKD. The chain's CDR3 is CAIGEVSSGGETQYF. As DNA, the CDR3 is TGTGCCATCGGCGAGGTCTCTAGCGGGGGGGAGACCCAGTACTTC.

V is TRBV2 and J is TRBJ2-7, with 13 bases that match TRBD2. This CDR3 is 15 amino acids long. Trimming took 6 bases from V and 5 from J; bases not matched to a gene: 7. CDR1 is SNHLY and CDR2 is FYNNEI in the germline V gene. CDR3: CASRGWTSGSNEQYF. The CDR3 region has the DNA TGTGCCAGCAGGGGTTGGACTAGCGGGAGTAACGAGCAGTACTTC.